This TCR beta chain comes out of a study of human T cells and chemical hapten exposure. As for time point: patch test 2, 6 weeks after DPC sensitization. Treatment meaning: therapeutic diphenylcyclopropenone sensitization with weekly scalp DPC. Those who donated were patients with alopecia, 18 to 70 years of age, and suitable for DPC. A remark on this clonotype: Its antigen is not known.

Per germline, CDR1 MNHNS and CDR2 SASEGT. This CDR3 has 15 amino acids. Trimming removed 0 bases at V and 8 bases at J, with 13 bases between. Study results and caveats: Expanded TCRs showed more large CDR3 clusters than pre-sensitization or healthy control sets.

The library put unique molecular identifiers onto individual cDNA molecules. A single record per CDR3 protein comes from TCRdb applying MiXCR to the RACE reads. The sample lists around 80,000 distinct CDR3 sequences, 6.5% to 8.5% seen once, with 1% to 1.5% in the top ten. V and J are TRBV6-1 and TRBJ1-4; tentatively, D is TRBD1 (6 bases). The sequences come from whole blood, collected in connection with sensitization to the hapten diphenylcyclopropenone (DPC). The source of this sequence is a woman younger than 45 with alopecia areata. Some clones in this sample may be carry-over from other donors' samples. In DNA, the CDR3 is TGTGCCAGCAGTGAAGCCAGGGGAGTGGGGGAAAAACTGTTTTTT. It yields the protein CASSEARGVGEKLFF.